Following are 18 T cell receptor beta chains from one sample sequenced in a study of PD-1 blockade in classical Hodgkin lymphoma. Generated by immunoSEQ multiplex PCR, the TCRdb table keeps only in-frame clones and is missing some. The sample has about 97,000 clones, roughly 84% seen once. With no exception, relapse followed autologous stem cell transplantation in all patients, and brentuximab vedotin exposure varied. The sample was peripheral blood mononuclear cells (PBMCs), taken at baseline. The receptors stem from a human donor with classical Hodgkin lymphoma.

The chain recombines TRBV10-2 with TRBJ2-7; D not resolved. The CDR3 contains 16 residues. Germline CDR1 WSHSY, CDR2 SAAADI. V lost 2 bases and J lost 0, with 14 bases in between. The CDR3 sequence: CASSEPRNQLSYEQYF. The CDR3, as DNA: TGCGCCAGCAGTGAGCCGAGGAATCAACTCTCCTACGAGCAGTACTTC.

V is TRBV6-5 and J is TRBJ1-2, with D uncertain. CDR3 length: 13 amino acids. Trimming cost V 5 bases and J 4 bases, with 11 bases left between them. The germline gives CDR1 MNHEY, CDR2 SVGAGI. The CDR3 protein is CASSESISYGYTF. CDR3 in DNA: TGTGCCAGCAGTGAATCCATTAGCTATGGCTACACCTTC.

The chain couples TRBV7-7 to TRBJ2-5; a possible D gene is TRBD2 (6 bases). Germline V lookup: CDR1 SSHAT, CDR2 FNYEAQ (reference sequence). The length of the CDR3 is 14 residues. Trimming took off 1 base at V and 2 bases at J, with 8 bases between the two ends. CDR3 amino acids: CASSLGAGQETQYF. The CDR3 nucleotides are TGTGCCAGCAGCTTAGGGGCGGGGCAAGAGACCCAGTACTTC.

The chain recombines TRBV11-2 with TRBJ2-1; 10 bases map to TRBD2. With 2 bases clipped from V and 10 bases from J, the junction kept 2 bases outside the gene matches. Germline loops: CDR1 SGHAT, CDR2 FQNNGV. This CDR3 comprises 13 residues. CDR3 loop: CASSLIAGGEQFF. CDR3 in DNA: TGTGCCAGCAGCTTAATAGCGGGAGGAGAGCAGTTCTTC. Full variable domain (remainder filled in from reference TRBV11-2 and TRBJ2-1): EAGVAQSPRYKIIEKRQSVAFWCNPISGHATLYWYQQILGQGPKLLIQFQNNGVVDDSQLPKDRFSAERLKGVDSTLKIQPAKLEDSAVYLCASSLIAGGEQFFGPGTRLTVL.

This clone was seen more than once but under ten times. The rearrangement uses TRBV5-5 and TRBJ2-7; D uncertain. This CDR3 is 12 amino acids long. V gave up 0 bases and J gave up 4 bases, with 5 bases separating them. From germline, CDR1 is SGHKS and CDR2 YYEKEE (reference sequence). The CDR3 is CASSLEKYEQYF. CDR3 coding DNA: TGTGCCAGCAGCTTGGAAAAGTACGAGCAGTACTTC.

This chain joins TRBV7-6 and TRBJ2-2; TRBD1 matches at 7 bases. The CDR3 length is 17 residues. Per the germline V gene, CDR1 is SGHVS and CDR2 is FNYEAQ. The V gene end was trimmed by 9 bases and the J gene end by 0 bases; junction bases not matched to a gene: 13. The CDR3 loop is CASTGETGRTNTGELFF. The CDR3 DNA sequence: TGTGCCAGTACAGGGGAAACAGGGCGAACGAACACCGGGGAGCTGTTTTTT.

J is TRBJ1-2 and V is TRBV5-5; possible D gene TRBD1, 5 bases. CDR1 and CDR2 (germline): SGHKS, YYEKEE (reference sequence). Trimming took 1 base from V and 8 from J, leaving 21 bases between them. CDR3 length: 16 residues. The CDR3, as DNA: TGTGCCAGCAGCTTGTTCGGTCCTGCAGGGAGTAACGGCTACACCTTC. Translated: CASSLFGPAGSNGYTF. The variable domain in full, completed from reference TRBV5-5 and TRBJ1-2, reads DAGVTQSPTHLIKTRGQQVTLRCSPISGHKSVSWYQQVLGQGPQFIFQYYEKEERGRGNFPDRFSARQFPNYSSELNVNALLLGDSALYLCASSLFGPAGSNGYTFGSGTRLTVV.

This CDR3 reads CASSDQTVNTEAFF. In DNA, the CDR3 is TGTGCCAGCAGTGACCAGACAGTGAACACTGAAGCTTTCTTT. This chain connects TRBV2 to TRBJ1-1; perhaps TRBD1 as D (5 bases). V gave up 3 bases and J gave up 0 bases, with 8 bases separating them. CDR3 length: 14 residues. The germline V gene has CDR1 SNHLY and CDR2 FYNNEI.

The chain has TRBV7-2 and TRBJ2-7; D is unclear. The CDR3 extends over 13 amino acids. V shed 10 bases and J shed 3 bases, with 16 bases lying between them. Germline values: CDR1 SGHTA, CDR2 FQGNSA. CDR3 loop: CATSGRRIYEQYF. CDR3 DNA: TGTGCCACCTCTGGCAGGCGAATCTACGAGCAGTACTTC.

In its sample, this clone was seen once. The chain combines TRBV4-3 with TRBJ1-2, with D possibly matching TRBD1 (6 bases). The CDR3 runs to 14 residues. Deletions cut 0 bases from V and 8 bases from J, with 13 bases between. CDR1 LGHNA and CDR2 YSLEER come from the germline V gene. CDR3 sequence (DNA): TGCGCCAGCAGCCAAGATGGCCCAGGGACAGGCTACACCTTC. The encoded protein is CASSQDGPGTGYTF.

The V gene is TRBV6-4, the J gene TRBJ2-3, with TRBD1 matching over 7 bases. The J segment lost 4 bases and the V segment lost 0 bases, leaving 4 bases of the junction unmatched. CDR3 size: 15 residues. Germline V gene lookup returns CDR1 MRHNA and CDR2 SNTAGT. CDR3 region: CASSDSRQGADTQYF. CDR3 in DNA: TGTGCCAGCAGTGACTCCCGACAGGGAGCAGATACGCAGTATTTT.

For this clone: Distinct nucleotide sequences in the sample also encode this CDR3. This sequence joins TRBV19 and TRBJ1-1, with a weak D call TRBD1 (6 bases). V was trimmed by 5 bases and J by 1 base, leaving 11 bases between them. The CDR3 covers 14 residues. The germline gives CDR1 LNHDA, CDR2 SQIVND (reference sequence). CDR3 bases: TGTGCCAGTAGTCCCGGACAGCAGAACACTGAAGCTTTCTTT. Protein sequence: CASSPGQQNTEAFF.

As DNA, the CDR3 is TGTGCCAGCAGGCAGGGGGCTTGGGAGCAGTACTTC. Its translation is CASRQGAWEQYF. The rearrangement joins TRBV6-1 to TRBJ2-7; 8 bases line up with TRBD1. The junction had 5 bases not matched to a gene; V was cut back by 6 bases and J by 7 bases. This CDR3 has 12 amino acids. The V gene's germline CDR1 is MNHNS and CDR2 SASEGT.

Only one count was recorded for this clone. The J gene is TRBJ2-5, the V gene TRBV5-4; TRBD1 agrees at 7 bases. Germline CDR1 reads SGHNT; CDR2 reads YYREEE (reference sequence). Unmatched junction bases numbered 9, after V lost 3 bases and J lost 1 base. CDR3 length: 16 residues. CDR3 protein: CASSYLIGTAQETQYF. The CDR3 nucleotides read TGTGCCAGCAGCTACCTTATCGGGACAGCCCAAGAGACCCAGTACTTC.

The chain is built from TRBV10-2 and TRBJ2-7; 8 nucleotides line up with TRBD2. Trimming removed 6 bases from V and 7 bases from J; junction bases left unmatched: 11. Looked up from germline, CDR1 is WSHSY and CDR2 is SAAADI. The CDR3 loop spans 14 amino acids. In nucleotides, the CDR3 is TGCGCCAGCAGCTCCTCTTATATAGCGGGAGAGCAGTACTTC. This codes for CASSSSYIAGEQYF.

A few counts support this clone. The chain couples TRBV28 to TRBJ2-7; a weak D match, TRBD1 (6 bases). Germline V lookup: CDR1 MDHEN, CDR2 SYDVKM. V shed 1 base and J shed 2 bases, with 12 bases lying between them. This CDR3 has 15 residues. DNA for the CDR3: TGTGCCAGCAGTTTATATGGGGGCCCCACCTACGAGCAGTACTTC. This gives the protein CASSLYGGPTYEQYF.

The chain carries TRBV6-5 and TRBJ1-1, with D hard to call. This CDR3 is 15 amino acids long. Germline V gene data show CDR1 as MNHEY and CDR2 as SVGAGI. V gave up 6 bases and J gave up 3 bases, with 17 bases separating them. CDR3: CASSSPGVADTEAFF. CDR3 coding DNA: TGTGCCAGCAGCTCACCCGGGGTGGCGGACACTGAAGCTTTCTTT.

DNA for the CDR3: TGCGCCAGCAGCTTGATAGCGGGATCCCATGAGCAGTTCTTC. Its protein product is CASSLIAGSHEQFF. The V and J genes are TRBV5-1 and TRBJ2-1, with TRBD2 identical over 8 bases. Germline loops: CDR1 SGHRS, CDR2 YFSETQ. This CDR3 region has 14 residues. Trimming removed 1 base from V and 8 bases from J; junction bases left unmatched: 5.